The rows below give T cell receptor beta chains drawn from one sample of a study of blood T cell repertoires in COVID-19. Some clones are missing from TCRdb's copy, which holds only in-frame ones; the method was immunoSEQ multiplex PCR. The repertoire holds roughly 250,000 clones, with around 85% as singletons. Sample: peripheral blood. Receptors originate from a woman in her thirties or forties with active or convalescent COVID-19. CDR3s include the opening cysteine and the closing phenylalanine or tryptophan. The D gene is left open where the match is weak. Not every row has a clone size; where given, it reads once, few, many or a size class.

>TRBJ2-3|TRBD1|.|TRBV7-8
TGTGCCAGCAGCTTAGCTTCCCGGACAGGGCTGACAGATACGCAGTATTTT
CASSLASRTGLTDTQYF
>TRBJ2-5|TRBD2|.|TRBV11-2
TGTGCCAGCAGCTCTAGCGGGGCGTGGGAGACCCAGTACTTC
CASSSSGAWETQYF
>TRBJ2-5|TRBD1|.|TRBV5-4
TGTGCCAGCAGCTTCCGGACAGGGAAAGAGACCCAGTACTTC
CASSFRTGKETQYF
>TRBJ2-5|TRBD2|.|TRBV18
TGTGCCAGCCTTCGGCCCAGCGGGGGCCAAGAGACCCAGTACTTC
CASLRPSGGQETQYF
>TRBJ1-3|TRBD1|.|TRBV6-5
TGTGCCAGCAGCGGGACAGGCTCTGGAAACACCATATATTTT
CASSGTGSGNTIYF
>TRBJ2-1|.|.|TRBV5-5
TGTGCCAGCAGCCTCCTAGGGAGCTCCTACAATGAGCAGTTCTTC
CASSLLGSSYNEQFF
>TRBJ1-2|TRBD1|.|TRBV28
TGTGCCAGCAGTTTTGGCAGGGGGGACTATGGCTACACCTTC
CASSFGRGDYGYTF
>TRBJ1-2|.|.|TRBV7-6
TGTGCCAGCAGCGACAGGTTGAACTATGGCTACACCTTC
CASSDRLNYGYTF
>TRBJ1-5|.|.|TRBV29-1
TGCAGCGTTGAAGGGGGGGGGAGGACCATAGCCAATCAGCCCCAGCATTTT
CSVEGGGRTIANQPQHF
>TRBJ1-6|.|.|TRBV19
TGTGCCACTAAAACGAGCTCCTATAATTCACCCCTCCACTTT
CATKTSSYNSPLHF
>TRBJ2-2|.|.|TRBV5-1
TGCGCCAGCAGCTTCTCCGGGGCGAACACCGGGGAGCTGTTTTTT
CASSFSGANTGELFF
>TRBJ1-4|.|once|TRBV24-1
TGTGCCACCAGTGATACCCGAGGAAATGAAAAACTGTTTTTT
CATSDTRGNEKLFF
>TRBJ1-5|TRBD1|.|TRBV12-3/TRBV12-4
TGTGCCAGCACCTGGGACAGGGAGAGGCCCCAGCATTTT
CASTWDRERPQHF
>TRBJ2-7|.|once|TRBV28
TGTGCCAGCAGTTTATTACTTGGTCAGGGAGGCTACGAGCAGTACTTC
CASSLLLGQGGYEQYF
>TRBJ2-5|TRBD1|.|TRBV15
TGTGCCACCAGCATTCCCCAGGGGGTCGTTGAGACCCAGTACTTC
CATSIPQGVVETQYF
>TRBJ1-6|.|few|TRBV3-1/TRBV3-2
TGTGCCAGCAGCCAAGTAGGCGGACCCCTCCACTTT
CASSQVGGPLHF
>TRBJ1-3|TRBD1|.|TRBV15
TGTGCCACCAGCACATCCCGGACAGGAGGGGTAAACACCATATATTTT
CATSTSRTGGVNTIYF
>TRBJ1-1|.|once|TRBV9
TGTGCCAGCAGCGTAGTGACAGGGAACACTGAAGCTTTCTTT
CASSVVTGNTEAFF